Included here is one T cell receptor (beta chain) sequence, with context. Its antigen specificity is not known. No base qualities exist here, and no much larger clone lies one base off it. The germline V gene encodes CDR1 LGHDT and CDR2 YNNKEL (reference sequence). V is shortened by 1 base, J by 7 bases, and the region joining them spans 13 bases. There are 14 amino acids in the CDR3, from cysteine to phenylalanine inclusive. Solely the CDR3 DNA is kept, with 42 bases framed from the first base. The data were obtained in a study of blood T cell repertoires in COVID-19 (dated by TCRdb to 2020 to 2021). Study-level background: Samples from collaborators originated in the United States, Italy and Spain and spanned both the acute and convalescent phases of COVID-19. The material from the prospective study consisted of cDNA or gDNA derived from T cells, B-cell-depleted T cells, or PBMCs. Subjects who had been exposed to COVID-19, were actively infected with it, or had recovered from it provided the deeply sampled blood TCRbeta repertoires that made up the dataset. The repertoires were made available in a free public database intended to serve as a resource for research on the immune response to SARS-CoV-2. Samples were obtained from the ongoing ImmuneRACE study (first 160 participants) and from roughly 1,300 subjects provided by 6 global collaborators. Nearly every sample came with metadata listing a de-identified subject ID, COVID-19 status, age in years and sex. Where HLA class I and class II types were available, the types were taken from metadata supplied by the sample provider, not from assay-based typing.

Whole blood was collected in K2EDTA tubes by collaborating institutions according to the institutions' own protocols. For TCRbeta analysis, collaborator samples were shipped as frozen whole blood, as isolated PBMCs, or as DNA extracted from either sample type. TCRbeta CDR3 regions were amplified from genomic DNA by means of the immunoSEQ Assay, a bias-controlled multiplex PCR. Processing in the source paper ran as follows. The number of nucleated cells in each sample was estimated from the amplification of reference gene primers within the assay. To quantify the absolute abundance of each unique TCRbeta CDR3 rearrangement, sequence reads were collapsed and filtered. Productive Simpson clonality was computed per sample as the square root of Simpson's diversity index over productive rearrangements. TCRdb carries this immuneACCESS record with in-frame sequences only. Its versions omit some clonotypes, under half of them owing to an unresolved V gene in the studies checked, with the rest unexplained. V and J calls and clone size are those listed in that table; D and trimming were worked out from the DNA. The sample data list 100,000 to 150,000 clones, and 65% to 90% of these were observed just once. In total, the top ten clones hold over 25% of the sample.

Results and caveats for the whole study, not just this receptor: The amount of clinical and demographic metadata varied by source and participant and was provided uncurated.

The sequence joins TRBV3-1 (or the pseudogene TRBV3-2) to TRBJ1-2, and possibly TRBD1, on 6 matching bases. The sequenced sample consisted of peripheral blood. The TCR originated in a woman of 80 years or more with acute or convalescent COVID-19. DNA sequence: TGTGCCAGCAGCCAAGGTGGGGGGGCAAGTGGCTACACCTTC. It encodes CASSQGGGASGYTF.